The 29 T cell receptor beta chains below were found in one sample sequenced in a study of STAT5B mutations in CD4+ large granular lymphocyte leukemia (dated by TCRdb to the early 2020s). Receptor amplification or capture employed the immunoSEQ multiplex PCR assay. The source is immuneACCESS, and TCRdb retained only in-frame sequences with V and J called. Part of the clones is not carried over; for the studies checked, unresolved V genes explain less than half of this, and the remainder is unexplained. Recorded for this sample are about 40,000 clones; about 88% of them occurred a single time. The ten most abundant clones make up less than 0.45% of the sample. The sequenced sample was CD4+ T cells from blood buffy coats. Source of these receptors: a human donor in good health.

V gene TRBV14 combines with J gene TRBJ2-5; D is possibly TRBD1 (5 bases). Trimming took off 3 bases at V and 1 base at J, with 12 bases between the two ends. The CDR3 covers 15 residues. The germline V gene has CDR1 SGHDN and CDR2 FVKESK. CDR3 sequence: CASSHISGAQETQYF. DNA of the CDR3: TGTGCCAGCAGCCATATCTCTGGGGCCCAAGAGACCCAGTACTTC.

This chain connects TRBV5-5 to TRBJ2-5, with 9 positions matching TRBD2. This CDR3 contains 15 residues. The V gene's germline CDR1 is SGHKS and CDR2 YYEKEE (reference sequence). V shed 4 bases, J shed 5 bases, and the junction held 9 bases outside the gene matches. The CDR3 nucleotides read TGTGCCAGCAGCATGTTTAGCGGGAGCGCCGAGACCCAGTACTTC. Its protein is CASSMFSGSAETQYF.

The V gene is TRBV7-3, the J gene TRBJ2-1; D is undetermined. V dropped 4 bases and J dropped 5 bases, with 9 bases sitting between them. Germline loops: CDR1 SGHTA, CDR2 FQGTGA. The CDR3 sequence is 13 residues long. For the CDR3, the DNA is TGTGCCAGCAGCTATGACTTTAACAATGAGCAGTTCTTC. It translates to CASSYDFNNEQFF.

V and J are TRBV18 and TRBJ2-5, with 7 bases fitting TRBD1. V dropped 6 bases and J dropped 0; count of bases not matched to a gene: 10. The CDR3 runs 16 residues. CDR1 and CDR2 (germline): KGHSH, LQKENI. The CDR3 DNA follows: TGTGCCAGCTCGCCTAACAGGGGAGCGGACCAAGAGACCCAGTACTTC. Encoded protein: CASSPNRGADQETQYF. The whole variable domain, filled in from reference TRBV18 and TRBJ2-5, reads NAGVMQNPRHLVRRRGQEARLRCSPMKGHSHVYWYRQLPEEGLKFMVYLQKENIIDESGMPKERFSAEFPKEGPSILRIQQVVRGDSAAYFCASSPNRGADQETQYFGPGTRLLVL.

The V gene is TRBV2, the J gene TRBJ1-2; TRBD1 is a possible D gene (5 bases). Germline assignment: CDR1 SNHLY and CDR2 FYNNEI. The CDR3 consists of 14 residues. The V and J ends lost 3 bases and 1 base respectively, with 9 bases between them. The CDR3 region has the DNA TGTGCCAGCAGTGAGCGACAGATTAACTATGGCTACACCTTC. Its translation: CASSERQINYGYTF.

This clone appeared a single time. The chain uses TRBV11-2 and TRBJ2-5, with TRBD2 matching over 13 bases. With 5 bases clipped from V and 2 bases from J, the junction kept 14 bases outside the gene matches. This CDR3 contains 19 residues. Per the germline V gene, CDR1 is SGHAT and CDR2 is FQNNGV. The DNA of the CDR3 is TGTGCCAGCAGCACCAAAGGGGGGACTAGCGGGGTGGAGCAAGAGACCCAGTACTTC. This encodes CASSTKGGTSGVEQETQYF.

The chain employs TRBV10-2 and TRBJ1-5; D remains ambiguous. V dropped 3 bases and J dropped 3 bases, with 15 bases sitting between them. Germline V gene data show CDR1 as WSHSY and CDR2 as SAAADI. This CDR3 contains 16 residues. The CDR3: CASSDSDLYANQPQHF. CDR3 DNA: TGCGCCAGCAGTGACTCGGACCTCTATGCCAATCAGCCCCAGCATTTT.

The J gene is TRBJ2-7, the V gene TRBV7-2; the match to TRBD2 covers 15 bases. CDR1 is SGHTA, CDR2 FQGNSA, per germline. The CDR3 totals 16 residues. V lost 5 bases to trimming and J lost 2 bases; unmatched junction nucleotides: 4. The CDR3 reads CASSPRTSGGAYEQYF. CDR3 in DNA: TGTGCCAGCAGCCCACGGACTAGCGGGGGGGCCTACGAGCAGTACTTC.

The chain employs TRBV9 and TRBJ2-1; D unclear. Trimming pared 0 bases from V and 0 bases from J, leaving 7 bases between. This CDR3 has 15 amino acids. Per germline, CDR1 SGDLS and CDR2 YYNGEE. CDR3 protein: CASSVGARSYNEQFF. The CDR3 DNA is TGTGCCAGCAGCGTAGGGGCCCGCTCCTACAATGAGCAGTTCTTC.

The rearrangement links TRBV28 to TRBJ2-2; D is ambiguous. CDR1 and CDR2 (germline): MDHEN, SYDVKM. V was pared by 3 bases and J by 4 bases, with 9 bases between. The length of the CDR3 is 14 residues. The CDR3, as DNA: TGTGCCAGCAGTTTTCTCCAGATCACCGGGGAGCTGTTTTTT. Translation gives CASSFLQITGELFF.

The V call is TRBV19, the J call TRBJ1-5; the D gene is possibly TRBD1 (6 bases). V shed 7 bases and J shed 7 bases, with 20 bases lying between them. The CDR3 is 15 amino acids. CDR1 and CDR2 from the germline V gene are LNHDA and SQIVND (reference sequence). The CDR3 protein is CASTPRGGAQQPQHF. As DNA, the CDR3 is TGTGCCAGTACCCCAAGGGGGGGGGCTCAGCAGCCCCAGCATTTT. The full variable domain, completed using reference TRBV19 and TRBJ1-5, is DGGITQSPKYLFRKEGQNVTLSCEQNLNHDAMYWYRQDPGQGLRLIYYSQIVNDFQKGDIAEGYSVSREKKESFPLTVTSAQKNPTAFYLCASTPRGGAQQPQHFGDGTRLSIL.

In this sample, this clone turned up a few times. The CDR3: CASSYHGTGEGRYF. The CDR3 DNA reads as TGTGCCAGCAGTTACCATGGGACAGGGGAGGGAAGATACTTC. The J gene is TRBJ2-7, the V gene TRBV6-5, with 10 bases identical to TRBD1. The CDR3 extends over 14 amino acids. Germline CDR1 and CDR2: MNHEY and SVGAGI. The trim removed 2 bases at V and 13 bases at J, leaving 11 bases unmatched.

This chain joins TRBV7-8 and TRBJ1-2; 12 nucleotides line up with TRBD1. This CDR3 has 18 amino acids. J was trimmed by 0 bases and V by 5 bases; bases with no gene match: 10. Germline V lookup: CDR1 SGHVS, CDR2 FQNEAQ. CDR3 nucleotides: TGTGCCAGCAGCCGGGGACAGGGGGCACTTAGGTCTAACTATGGCTACACCTTC. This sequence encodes CASSRGQGALRSNYGYTF.

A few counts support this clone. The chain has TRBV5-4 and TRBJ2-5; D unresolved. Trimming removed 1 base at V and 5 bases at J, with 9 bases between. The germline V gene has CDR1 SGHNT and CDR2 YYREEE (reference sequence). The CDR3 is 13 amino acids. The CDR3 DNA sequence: TGTGCCAGCAGCTTGAACCAGGATGAGACCCAGTACTTC. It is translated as CASSLNQDETQYF.

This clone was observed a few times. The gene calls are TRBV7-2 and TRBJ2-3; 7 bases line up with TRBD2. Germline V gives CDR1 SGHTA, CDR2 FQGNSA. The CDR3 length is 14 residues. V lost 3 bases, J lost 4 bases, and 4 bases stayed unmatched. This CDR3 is CASSLGLRPDTQYF. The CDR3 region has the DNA TGTGCCAGCAGCTTGGGACTACGACCAGATACGCAGTATTTT.

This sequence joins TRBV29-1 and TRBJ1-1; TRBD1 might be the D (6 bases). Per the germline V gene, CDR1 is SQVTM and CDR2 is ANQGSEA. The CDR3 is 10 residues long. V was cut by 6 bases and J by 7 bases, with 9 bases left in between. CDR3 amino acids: CSVLDSEAFF. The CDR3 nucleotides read TGCAGCGTATTGGACAGTGAAGCTTTCTTT.

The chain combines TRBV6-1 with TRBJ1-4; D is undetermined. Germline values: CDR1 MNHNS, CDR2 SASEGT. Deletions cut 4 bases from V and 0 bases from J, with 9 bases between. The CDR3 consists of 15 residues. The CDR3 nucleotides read TGTGCCAGCAGTGGTGGCGGAGCAACTAATGAAAAACTGTTTTTT. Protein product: CASSGGGATNEKLFF.

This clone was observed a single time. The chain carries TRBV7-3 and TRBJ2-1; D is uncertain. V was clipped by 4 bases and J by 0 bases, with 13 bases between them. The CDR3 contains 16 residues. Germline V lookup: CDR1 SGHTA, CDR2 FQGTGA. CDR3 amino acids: CASSSGLYRSYNEQFF. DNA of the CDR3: TGTGCCAGCAGCTCCGGCCTATACCGCTCCTACAATGAGCAGTTCTTC.

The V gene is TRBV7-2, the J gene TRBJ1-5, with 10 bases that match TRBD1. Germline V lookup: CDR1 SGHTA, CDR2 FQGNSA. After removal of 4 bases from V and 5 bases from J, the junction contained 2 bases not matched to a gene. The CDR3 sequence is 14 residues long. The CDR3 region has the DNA TGTGCCAGCAGCTATGGACAGGGGGATCAGCCCCAGCATTTT. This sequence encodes CASSYGQGDQPQHF.

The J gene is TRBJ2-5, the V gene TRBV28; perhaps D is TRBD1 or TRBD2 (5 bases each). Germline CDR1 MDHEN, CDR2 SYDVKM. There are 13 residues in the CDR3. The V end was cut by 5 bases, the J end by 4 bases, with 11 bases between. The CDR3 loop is CASSGGSPETQYF. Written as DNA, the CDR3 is TGTGCCAGCAGTGGGGGATCCCCAGAGACCCAGTACTTC.

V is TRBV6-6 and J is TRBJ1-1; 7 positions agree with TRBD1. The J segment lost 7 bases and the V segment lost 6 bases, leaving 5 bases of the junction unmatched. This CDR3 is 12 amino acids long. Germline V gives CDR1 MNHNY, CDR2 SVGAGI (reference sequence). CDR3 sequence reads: CASSQGQIEAFF. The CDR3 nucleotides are TGTGCCAGCAGCCAGGGACAGATTGAAGCTTTCTTT.

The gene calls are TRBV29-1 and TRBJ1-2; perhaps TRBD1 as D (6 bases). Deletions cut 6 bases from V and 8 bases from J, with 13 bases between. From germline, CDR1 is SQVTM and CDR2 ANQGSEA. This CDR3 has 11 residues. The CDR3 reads CSVTGRRGYTF. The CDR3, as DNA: TGCAGCGTAACAGGGCGTAGAGGCTACACCTTC.

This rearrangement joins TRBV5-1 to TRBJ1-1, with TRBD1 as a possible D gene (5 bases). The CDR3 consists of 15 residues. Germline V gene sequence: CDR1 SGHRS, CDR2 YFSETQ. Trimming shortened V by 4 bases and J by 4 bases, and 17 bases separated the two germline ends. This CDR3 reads CASSAGGVEGTEAFF. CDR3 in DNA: TGCGCCAGCAGCGCCGGAGGGGTGGAAGGCACTGAAGCTTTCTTT.

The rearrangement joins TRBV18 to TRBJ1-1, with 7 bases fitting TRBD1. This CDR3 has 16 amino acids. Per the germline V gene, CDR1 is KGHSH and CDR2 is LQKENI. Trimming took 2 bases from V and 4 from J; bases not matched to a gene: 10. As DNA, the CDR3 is TGTGCCAGCTCACCAGAGGCAGGGGGGGTGGCCACTGAAGCTTTCTTT. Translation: CASSPEAGGVATEAFF.

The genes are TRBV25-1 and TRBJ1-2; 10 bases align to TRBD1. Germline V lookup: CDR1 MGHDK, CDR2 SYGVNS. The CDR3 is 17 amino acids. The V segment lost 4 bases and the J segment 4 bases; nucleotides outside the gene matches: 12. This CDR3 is CASSAPGQGILIYGYTF. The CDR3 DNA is TGTGCCAGCAGTGCCCCGGGACAGGGGATCCTTATCTATGGCTACACCTTC.

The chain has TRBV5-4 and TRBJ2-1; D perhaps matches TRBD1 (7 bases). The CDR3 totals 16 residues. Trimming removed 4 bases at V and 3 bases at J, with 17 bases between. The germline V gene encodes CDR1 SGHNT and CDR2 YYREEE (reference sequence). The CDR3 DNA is TGTGCCAGCAGCCTGGGGGCGGGGACAGTCTACAATGAGCAGTTCTTC. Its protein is CASSLGAGTVYNEQFF.

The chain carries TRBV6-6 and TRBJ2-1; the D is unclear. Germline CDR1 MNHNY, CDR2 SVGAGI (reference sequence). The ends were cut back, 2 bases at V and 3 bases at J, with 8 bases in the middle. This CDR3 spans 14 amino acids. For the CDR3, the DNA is TGTGCCAGCAGTTACGGCGGTGTCTACAATGAGCAGTTCTTC. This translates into CASSYGGVYNEQFF.

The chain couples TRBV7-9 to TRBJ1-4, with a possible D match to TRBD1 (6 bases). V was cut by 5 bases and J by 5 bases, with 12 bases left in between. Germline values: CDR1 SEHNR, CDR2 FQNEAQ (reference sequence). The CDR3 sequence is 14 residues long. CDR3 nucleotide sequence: TGTGCCAGCAGCGCCAGGGGTGGAAATGAAAAACTGTTTTTT. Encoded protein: CASSARGGNEKLFF.

Here the CDR3 reads CASSLAGTDNTGELFF. Here the CDR3 DNA reads TGCGCCAGCAGCTTGGCTGGGACGGATAACACCGGGGAGCTGTTTTTT. V usage is TRBV5-1 and J usage is TRBJ2-2; D assignment may be TRBD1 or TRBD2 (5 bases each). There are 16 residues in the CDR3. V was clipped by 0 bases and J by 2 bases, with 11 bases between them. CDR1 SGHRS and CDR2 YFSETQ come from the germline V gene.